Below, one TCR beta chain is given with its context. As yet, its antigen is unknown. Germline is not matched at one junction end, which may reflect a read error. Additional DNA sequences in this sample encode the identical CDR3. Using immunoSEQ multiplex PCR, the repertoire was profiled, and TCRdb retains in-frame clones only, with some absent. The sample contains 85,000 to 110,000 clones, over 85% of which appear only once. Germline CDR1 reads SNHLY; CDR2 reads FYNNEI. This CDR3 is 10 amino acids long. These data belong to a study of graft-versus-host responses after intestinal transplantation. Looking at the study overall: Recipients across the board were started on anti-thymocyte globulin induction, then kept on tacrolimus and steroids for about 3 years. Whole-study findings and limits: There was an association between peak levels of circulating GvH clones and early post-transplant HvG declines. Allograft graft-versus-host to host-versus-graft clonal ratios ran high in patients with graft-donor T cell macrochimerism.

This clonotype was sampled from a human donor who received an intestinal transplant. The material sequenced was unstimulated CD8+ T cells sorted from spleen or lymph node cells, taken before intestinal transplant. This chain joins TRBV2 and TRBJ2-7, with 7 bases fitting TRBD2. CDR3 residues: CAFRDYEQYF. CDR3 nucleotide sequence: TGTGCCTTCAGGGACTACGAGCAATACTTC.